The 23 T cell receptor beta chains listed next were all sequenced from one sample in a study of T cell repertoires in cytomegalovirus infection. These receptors' targets are unknown. TCRdb ran MiXCR on the reads and lists one entry per CDR3 protein. The table records some 220,000 distinct CDR3 sequences, less than 50% of them present only once. The specimen was CD8+ T cells from cultured PBMCs, collected from culture after CMV antigen stimulation. These receptors all come from a human donor in good health (CMV status not recorded). Some clones in this sample may be carry-over from other donors' samples.

The V call is TRBV18, the J call TRBJ1-2; D is uncertain. This CDR3 spans 13 amino acids. Germline CDR1 and CDR2: KGHSH and LQKENI. V lost 3 bases to trimming and J lost 4 bases, with 9 bases between them. This CDR3 reads CASSPPQPYGYTF. DNA of the CDR3: TGTGCCAGCTCACCCCCTCAACCCTATGGCTACACCTTC.

This clonotype was seen a handful of times. The rearrangement links TRBV7-8 to TRBJ1-2; 9 bases map to TRBD1. The germline gives CDR1 SGHVS, CDR2 FQNEAQ. V trimming: 4 bases; J trimming: 2 bases; junction bases outside the gene matches: 5. This CDR3 region has 15 residues. The CDR3, as DNA: TGTGCCAGCAGCTACCGGGACAGGGCGAACTATGGCTACACCTTC. Protein sequence: CASSYRDRANYGYTF.

There are many counts of this clonotype. The chain carries TRBV7-9 and TRBJ2-7; 13 bases are shared with TRBD2. The CDR3 spans 15 residues. CDR1 is SEHNR and CDR2 is FQNEAQ in the germline V gene (reference sequence). V lost 4 bases to trimming and J lost 2 bases; unmatched junction nucleotides: 2. The CDR3 here is CASSSGTSGAYEQYF. CDR3 nucleotides: TGTGCCAGCAGCTCAGGGACTAGCGGGGCCTACGAGCAGTACTTC.

Worth noting for this clonotype: The DNA is left out, because the CDR3 cannot be placed on it with certainty; the CDR3 is given as TCRdb lists it. The chain links TRBV24-1 to TRBJ2-5; TRBD1 is taken as the D call from the table, unchecked against the DNA. CDR1 and CDR2 from the germline V gene are KGHDR and SFDVKD. The CDR3 numbers 15 amino acids, ends counted. The CDR3: CATSDPTVLRETQYF.

J is TRBJ2-1 and V is TRBV28; TRBD1 matches 8 bases. The CDR3 runs 16 residues. The ends lost 3 bases at V and 9 bases at J; junction bases unmatched: 13. Per germline, CDR1 MDHEN and CDR2 SYDVKM. CDR3 coding DNA: TGTGCCAGCAGTTTTAGGTTCAGGGGGCTTGAGGGTGAGCAGTTCTTC. Translated: CASSFRFRGLEGEQFF.

The chain links TRBV2 to TRBJ2-3; TRBD2 agrees at 8 bases. V was pared by 3 bases and J by 4 bases, with 6 bases of the junction left unmatched. Per the germline V gene, CDR1 is SNHLY and CDR2 is FYNNEI. The CDR3 runs 15 residues. CDR3 coding DNA: TGTGCCAGCAGTGAGCGGGAGGAAGGCGCAGATACGCAGTATTTT. It specifies CASSEREEGADTQYF.

About this clonotype: A much larger clone lies one base from this, so it may be a read error. The chain uses TRBV7-8 and TRBJ2-1; possibly TRBD2 for D (6 bases). Germline-derived CDR1 and CDR2 are SGHVS and FQNEAQ. The CDR3 consists of 14 residues. V lost 1 base, J lost 9 bases, and 13 bases lay in between. CDR3 DNA: TGTGCCAGCAGCTTAGGTTGGAGGGCCGCTGAGCAGTTCTTC. Its translation: CASSLGWRAAEQFF.

V and J are TRBV27 and TRBJ2-1, with 9 positions matching TRBD2. There are 16 residues in the CDR3. The germline V gene encodes CDR1 MNHEY and CDR2 SMNVEV (reference sequence). With 5 bases clipped from V and 3 bases from J, the junction kept 8 bases outside the gene matches. CDR3 DNA sequence: TGTGCCAGCAGTCCCCGTAGCGGGAGCCTCTACAATGAGCAGTTCTTC. Protein product: CASSPRSGSLYNEQFF.

This clonotype was seen only once. The chain combines TRBV10-3 with TRBJ2-6; possibly TRBD1 for D (6 bases). Germline CDR1 and CDR2: ENHRY and SYGVKD. This CDR3 is 17 amino acids long. The V gene lost 8 bases and the J gene lost 0 bases, with 17 bases spanning the gap. The CDR3 sequence: CAISKGDTSSGANVLTF. The CDR3 coding sequence is TGTGCCATCTCCAAGGGGGATACGAGCTCTGGGGCCAACGTCCTGACTTTC.

The chain employs TRBV7-6 and TRBJ2-2; 7 nucleotides agree with TRBD2. V trimming: 3 bases; J trimming: 1 base; junction bases outside the gene matches: 5. Germline CDR1 is SGHVS and CDR2 is FNYEAQ. This CDR3 has 16 amino acids. CDR3 nucleotide sequence: TGTGCCAGCAGCTTTCTAGCGGAACTGAACACCGGGGAGCTGTTTTTT. It codes for CASSFLAELNTGELFF.

V usage is TRBV7-2 and J usage is TRBJ1-1; TRBD1 agrees at 7 bases. The CDR3 contains 13 residues. J gave up 8 bases and V 5 bases, and 8 bases lay outside the gene matches. Germline V lookup: CDR1 SGHTA, CDR2 FQGNSA. CDR3: CASSGTVSSEAFF. Written as DNA, the CDR3 is TGTGCCAGCAGCGGGACAGTGTCTTCCGAAGCTTTCTTT.

This clonotype was seen a few times. V gene TRBV6-1 combines with J gene TRBJ2-1, with D possibly TRBD2 on 5 matching bases. This CDR3 comprises 15 residues. V shed 1 base and J shed 0 bases, with 7 bases lying between them. CDR1 is MNHNS and CDR2 is SASEGT in the germline V gene. CDR3 bases: TGTGCCAGCAGTGAAGTAGCGCCCTCCTACAATGAGCAGTTCTTC. Translation gives CASSEVAPSYNEQFF.

This clonotype was found a few times. The J gene is TRBJ2-5, the V gene TRBV24-1, with 13 bases fitting TRBD2. Trimming cost V 2 bases and J 5 bases; bases outside gene matches: 4. The CDR3 contains 16 residues. Germline V gives CDR1 KGHDR, CDR2 SFDVKD. DNA of the CDR3: TGTGCCACCAGTGATTGGACTAGCGGGAGTGGGGAGACCCAGTACTTC. Translated, it gives CATSDWTSGSGETQYF.

The genes are TRBV20-1 and TRBJ1-1, with 9 nucleotides matching TRBD1. Germline trimming cut 3 bases from V and 6 bases from J; bases unmatched to any gene: 11. CDR1 is DFQATT and CDR2 is SNEGSKA in the germline V gene (reference sequence). The CDR3 has 15 amino acids. The CDR3 region is CSASGTGWGSPEAFF. The CDR3, as DNA: TGCAGTGCTAGCGGGACAGGGTGGGGGAGCCCTGAAGCTTTCTTT.

This chain joins TRBV11-2 and TRBJ2-1, with TRBD2 as a possible D gene (5 bases). Trimming removed 5 bases at V and 3 bases at J, with 17 bases between. CDR3 length equals 16 residues. Germline CDR1 is SGHAT and CDR2 is FQNNGV. CDR3 bases: TGTGCCAGCAGCCCCCCGTCTCTAGCAAGCTACAATGAGCAGTTCTTC. Translated: CASSPPSLASYNEQFF.

The J gene is TRBJ2-7, the V gene TRBV12-5, with D maybe TRBD2 (5 bases). There are 11 residues in the CDR3. The V end was cut by 7 bases, the J end by 4 bases, with 8 bases between. Germline V lookup: CDR1 LGHNT, CDR2 FRNRAP. The CDR3 coding sequence is TGTGCTAGTGCCTCGGGGTACGAGCAGTACTTC. It yields the protein CASASGYEQYF.

This clonotype occurred a few times. The chain recombines TRBV7-6 with TRBJ2-7; 9 positions match TRBD1. The CDR3 runs 15 residues. V dropped 3 bases and J dropped 6; count of bases not matched to a gene: 9. Germline-derived CDR1 and CDR2 are SGHVS and FNYEAQ. This CDR3 reads CASSLGGTGFSEQYF. The CDR3 nucleotides read TGTGCCAGCAGCTTGGGGGGGACAGGGTTTAGCGAGCAGTACTTC.

This clonotype was seen only a few times. This chain uses TRBV7-3 with TRBJ2-1; weak D call: TRBD2 (7 bases). CDR1 SGHTA and CDR2 FQGTGA come from the germline V gene. Trimming removed 2 bases at V and 9 bases at J, with 11 bases between. The CDR3 length is 13 residues. The CDR3 bases are TGTGCCAGCAGCTTAGGGGGGGCGCTTGAGCAGTTCTTC. It is translated as CASSLGGALEQFF.

The gene calls are TRBV6-1 and TRBJ2-7; D is ambiguous. Germline-derived CDR1 and CDR2 are MNHNS and SASEGT. V shed 5 bases and J shed 1 base, with 9 bases lying between them. The CDR3 contains 13 residues. The DNA of the CDR3 is TGTGCCAGCAGTACAGATCATTCCTACGAGCAGTACTTC. Translation: CASSTDHSYEQYF.

In nucleotides, the CDR3 is TGTGCCAGCAGTTTATGGCGGGGGGGCGCTGGGCAAGAGACCCAGTACTTC. Residues: CASSLWRGGAGQETQYF. This chain connects TRBV12-3 or TRBV12-4 to TRBJ2-5; 9 bases align to TRBD2. Trimming at V came to 2 bases and at J to 2 bases, leaving 9 bases not matched to a gene. The CDR3 is 17 amino acids.

The sample holds a few counts of this clonotype. The chain is built from TRBV7-6 and TRBJ2-1, with unresolved D. Per the germline V gene, CDR1 is SGHVS and CDR2 is FNYEAQ. V lost 2 bases and J 7 bases, leaving 18 bases between the germline ends. The CDR3 has 16 amino acids. CDR3 DNA: TGTGCCAGCAGCTTATCTCCCCGATCGATAGAGAATGAGCAGTTCTTC. It codes for CASSLSPRSIENEQFF.

The chain carries TRBV7-6 and TRBJ2-3; D not certain. Per the germline V gene, CDR1 is SGHVS and CDR2 is FNYEAQ. The CDR3 extends over 13 amino acids. Between the trimmed V and J ends, which lost 3 bases and 9 bases, there was a span of 13 bases. The CDR3 DNA reads as TGTGCCAGCAGCTTGAGTGGTTCCCACACGCAGTATTTT. Its translation is CASSLSGSHTQYF.

This clonotype was counted only a few times. This chain links TRBV19 with TRBJ2-1, with 10 bases lining up with TRBD1. The V gene end was trimmed by 6 bases and the J gene end by 5 bases; junction bases not matched to a gene: 13. This CDR3 is built from 17 residues. Per germline, CDR1 LNHDA and CDR2 SQIVND (reference sequence). The CDR3 DNA sequence: TGTGCCAGTAGCCGCCCCCGTGGGACAGGGGCTAACAATGAGCAGTTCTTC. Its protein is CASSRPRGTGANNEQFF.